The next 27 T cell receptor beta chains were all read from a single sample in a study of blood T cell repertoires in COVID-19. Only in-frame clones appear in the TCRdb table, and some are missing; sequencing was by immunoSEQ multiplex PCR. The data show 200,000 to 250,000 clones, about three quarters seen once. The sequenced material came from peripheral blood. Every receptor here comes from a woman in her seventies with acute or convalescent COVID-19.

Only a few counts were recorded for this clone. The CDR3 protein is CASSPSRNQPQHF. The CDR3 DNA follows: TGTGCCAGCAGTCCATCTAGAAATCAGCCCCAGCATTTT. V is TRBV27 and J is TRBJ1-5, with D hard to call. Germline CDR1 and CDR2: MNHEY and SMNVEV (reference sequence). Trimming pared 5 bases from V and 4 bases from J, leaving 9 bases between. The CDR3 extends over 13 amino acids.

The V call is TRBV12-3 or TRBV12-4, the J call TRBJ1-2; 7 bases agree with TRBD1. Trimming removed 6 bases from V and 8 bases from J; junction bases left unmatched: 9. CDR3 length equals 13 residues. The CDR3 loop is CASRPGTARGYTF. In DNA form, the CDR3 reads TGTGCCAGCAGGCCCGGGACAGCGAGGGGCTACACCTTC.

The chain couples TRBV18 to TRBJ2-7; the match to TRBD1 covers 10 bases. CDR1 and CDR2 (germline): KGHSH, LQKENI. Losses at the gene ends were 2 bases for V and 6 bases for J; bases not matched to a gene: 10. This CDR3 spans 16 amino acids. CDR3 loop: CASSPTGTGVFGEQYF. Here the CDR3 DNA reads TGTGCCAGCTCACCAACCGGGACAGGGGTTTTCGGCGAGCAGTACTTC.

V gene TRBV7-6 combines with J gene TRBJ2-1; possible D gene TRBD1, 6 bases. The CDR3 runs 16 residues. Germline values: CDR1 SGHVS, CDR2 FNYEAQ. Trimming removed 1 base from V and 8 bases from J, with 18 bases in between. CDR3 sequence (DNA): TGTGCCAGCAGCTTAGGATCAGGCGGACAGCAGTATGAGCAGTTCTTC. Amino acid sequence: CASSLGSGGQQYEQFF. Looking up the rest from reference TRBV7-6 and TRBJ2-1 gives the full variable domain: GAGVSQSPRYKVTKRGQDVALRCDPISGHVSLYWYRQALGQGPEFLTYFNYEAQQDKSGLPNDRFSAERPEGSISTLTIQRTEQRDSAMYRCASSLGSGGQQYEQFFGPGTRLTVL.

This chain links TRBV14 with TRBJ1-6; possibly TRBD1 for D (5 bases). This CDR3 is 12 amino acids long. The ends were cut back, 4 bases at V and 9 bases at J, with 7 bases in the middle. Germline CDR1 SGHDN, CDR2 FVKESK. DNA of the CDR3: TGTGCCAGCAGCCCCGGGGGTTCACCCCTCCACTTT. Translated: CASSPGGSPLHF. Complete variable domain (other parts from reference TRBV14 and TRBJ1-6): EAGVTQFPSHSVIEKGQTVTLRCDPISGHDNLYWYRRVMGKEIKFLLHFVKESKQDESGMPNNRFLAERTGGTYSTLKVQPAELEDSGVYFCASSPGGSPLHFGNGTRLTVT.

The J gene is TRBJ2-3, the V gene TRBV10-3; no clear D. Trimming removed 10 bases from V and 6 bases from J, with 11 bases in between. CDR3 size: 11 residues. Germline values: CDR1 ENHRY, CDR2 SYGVKD. The DNA of the CDR3 is TGTGCCACCGAGGTTTCCGATACGCAGTATTTT. Encoded protein: CATEVSDTQYF.

The J gene is TRBJ2-2, the V gene TRBV28; TRBD1 matches at 10 bases. The germline V gene has CDR1 MDHEN and CDR2 SYDVKM. This CDR3 region has 16 residues. V trimming: 6 bases; J trimming: 3 bases; junction bases outside the gene matches: 7. The CDR3 loop is CASSIDRGHDTGELFF. Written as DNA, the CDR3 is TGTGCCAGCAGCATCGACAGGGGGCATGACACCGGGGAGCTGTTTTTT.

The rearrangement links TRBV28 to TRBJ2-4; D unclear. The CDR3 sequence is 16 residues long. The V gene lost 5 bases and the J gene lost 1 base, with 15 bases spanning the gap. Germline V CDR1 and CDR2: MDHEN, SYDVKM. CDR3 sequence: CASSVQLSTAKNIQYF. The DNA for the CDR3 is TGTGCCAGCAGTGTCCAACTATCGACGGCCAAAAACATTCAGTACTTC.

The chain uses TRBV9 and TRBJ1-6, with 8 bases aligning to TRBD1. Germline CDR1 reads SGDLS; CDR2 reads YYNGEE. V lost 5 bases, J lost 10 bases, and 14 bases stayed unmatched. CDR3 size: 16 residues. The CDR3 reads CASSSTGGGKGSPLHF. CDR3 in DNA: TGTGCCAGCAGTAGCACAGGGGGGGGGAAAGGATCACCCCTCCACTTT.

V and J are TRBV5-4 and TRBJ2-3; 14 bases match TRBD2. The CDR3 sequence is 17 residues long. V shed 4 bases, J shed 4 bases, and the junction held 8 bases outside the gene matches. CDR1 and CDR2 from the germline V gene are SGHNT and YYREEE (reference sequence). DNA for the CDR3: TGTGCCAGCAGCCCAGGGACTAGCGGGAGATCCCCAGATACGCAGTATTTT. Translation: CASSPGTSGRSPDTQYF. The full variable domain, with the rest looked up from reference TRBV5-4 and TRBJ2-3, is ETGVTQSPTHLIKTRGQQVTLRCSSQSGHNTVSWYQQALGQGPQFIFQYYREEENGRGNFPPRFSGLQFPNYSSELNVNALELDDSALYLCASSPGTSGRSPDTQYFGPGTRLTVL.

This clone was detected once. The chain uses TRBV6-5 and TRBJ2-5; D ambiguous. V lost 5 bases to trimming and J lost 2 bases, with 12 bases between them. The V gene's germline CDR1 is MNHEY and CDR2 SVGAGI. The CDR3 spans 14 residues. The CDR3 protein is CASSPRRTQETQYF. CDR3 nucleotide sequence: TGTGCCAGCAGTCCTAGGAGAACTCAAGAGACCCAGTACTTC.

The rearrangement joins TRBV5-4 to TRBJ2-3; D may be TRBD1 (5 bases). Trimming took 2 bases from V and 2 from J, leaving 15 bases between them. Per germline, CDR1 SGHNT and CDR2 YYREEE (reference sequence). The CDR3 has 16 amino acids. CDR3: CASSFRKGDLTDTQYF. The CDR3 bases are TGTGCCAGCAGCTTCAGGAAAGGGGATCTCACAGATACGCAGTATTTT.

The chain links TRBV6-5 to TRBJ2-2; 7 bases agree with TRBD2. This CDR3 contains 16 residues. Trimming cost V 2 bases and J 2 bases; bases outside gene matches: 5. Germline assignment: CDR1 MNHEY and CDR2 SVGAGI. CDR3 DNA: TGTGCCAGCAGTTACCCGGGAGGACAAAACACCGGGGAGCTGTTTTTT. Protein product: CASSYPGGQNTGELFF.

The rearrangement links TRBV5-6 to TRBJ2-3; no definite D call. There are 15 residues in the CDR3. The ends were cut back, 5 bases at V and 0 bases at J, with 13 bases in the middle. The germline CDR1 and CDR2 sequences are SGHDT and YYEEEE. The CDR3 DNA reads TGTGCCAGCAGTTTCGACACCTCTAGCACAGATACGCAGTATTTT. It translates to CASSFDTSSTDTQYF. The full variable domain, rest sourced from reference TRBV5-6 and TRBJ2-3, is DAGVTQSPTHLIKTRGQQVTLRCSPKSGHDTVSWYQQALGQGPQFIFQYYEEEERQRGNFPDRFSGHQFPNYSSELNVNALLLGDSALYLCASSFDTSSTDTQYFGPGTRLTVL.

This chain uses TRBV29-1 with TRBJ2-5; possible D gene TRBD2, 5 bases. Germline values: CDR1 SQVTM, CDR2 ANQGSEA. CDR3 length equals 12 residues. Trimming pared 4 bases from V and 5 bases from J, leaving 11 bases between. The CDR3 here is CSVGGSTETQYF. The CDR3 DNA reads as TGCAGCGTTGGAGGGTCAACGGAGACCCAGTACTTC.

This chain joins TRBV6-6 and TRBJ2-7; no clear D. This CDR3 spans 14 amino acids. The V gene's germline CDR1 is MNHNY and CDR2 SVGAGI (reference sequence). Deletions cut 2 bases from V and 4 bases from J, with 12 bases between. Here the CDR3 reads CASSYADKEYEQYF. The CDR3, as DNA: TGTGCCAGCAGTTACGCTGACAAGGAATACGAGCAGTACTTC.

The chain combines TRBV28 with TRBJ2-3; perhaps TRBD1 as D (6 bases). The CDR3 spans 14 residues. CDR1 MDHEN and CDR2 SYDVKM come from the germline V gene. Trimming shortened V by 9 bases and J by 0 bases, and 13 bases separated the two germline ends. CDR3 DNA: TGTGCCAGTGTTAGGCAGGGGAGCACAGATACGCAGTATTTT. Protein: CASVRQGSTDTQYF.

For the CDR3, the DNA is TGTGCCAGCAGGCCCGGGACAGGGGGCGGCACTGAAGCTTTCTTT. Translated, it gives CASRPGTGGGTEAFF. The gene calls are TRBV6-5 and TRBJ1-1; 12 positions agree with TRBD1. The CDR3 runs 15 residues. Trimming removed 6 bases from V and 4 bases from J; junction bases left unmatched: 6. CDR1 is MNHEY, CDR2 SVGAGI, per germline.

The chain links TRBV29-1 to TRBJ2-3; D is uncertain. Trimming removed 6 bases from V and 0 bases from J, with 22 bases in between. Germline V gives CDR1 SQVTM, CDR2 ANQGSEA. This CDR3 region has 17 residues. In DNA, the CDR3 is TGCAGCGTCGCGAGAGTACCCAAGATCGGTAGCACAGATACGCAGTATTTT. Its translation: CSVARVPKIGSTDTQYF.

This rearrangement joins TRBV5-4 to TRBJ2-1, with 12 bases fitting TRBD2. Germline V gene data show CDR1 as SGHNT and CDR2 as YYREEE (reference sequence). CDR3 length equals 16 residues. With V trimmed by 0 bases and J by 5 bases, 3 bases remained unmatched. The CDR3 DNA reads as TGTGCCAGCAGCTTGGTTCGGACTAGCGGGAACAATGAGCAGTTCTTC. Its translation: CASSLVRTSGNNEQFF.

This chain connects TRBV5-6 to TRBJ2-1, with TRBD1 matching over 7 bases. Germline V gene lookup returns CDR1 SGHDT and CDR2 YYEEEE. V shed 2 bases, J shed 6 bases, and the junction held 8 bases outside the gene matches. This CDR3 has 15 amino acids. CDR3 amino acids: CASSFWGQPTNEQFF. The CDR3 DNA follows: TGTGCCAGCAGCTTCTGGGGACAGCCAACCAATGAGCAGTTCTTC.

The J gene is TRBJ1-5, the V gene TRBV18; unclear D gene. The CDR3 covers 14 residues. CDR1 and CDR2 from the germline V gene are KGHSH and LQKENI. Trimming shortened V by 6 bases and J by 5 bases, and 14 bases separated the two germline ends. CDR3 amino acids: CASSTTRNDQPQHF. In DNA, the CDR3 is TGTGCCAGCTCCACGACACGAAACGATCAGCCCCAGCATTTT.

CDR3 loop: CASSSGTSGNYNEQFF. CDR3 coding DNA: TGTGCCAGCAGTTCCGGGACTAGCGGTAACTACAATGAGCAGTTCTTC. The V and J genes are TRBV5-4 and TRBJ2-1, with TRBD2 matching 11 bases. With V trimmed by 5 bases and J by 3 bases, 7 bases remained unmatched. The germline V gene encodes CDR1 SGHNT and CDR2 YYREEE (reference sequence). The CDR3 is 16 amino acids.

CDR3 amino acids: CASGSRDRVTEAFF. The CDR3 DNA sequence: TGTGCCAGCGGGAGCCGGGACAGGGTGACTGAAGCTTTCTTT. The V gene is TRBV28, the J gene TRBJ1-1; TRBD1 agrees at 9 bases. The CDR3 spans 14 residues. The trim removed 8 bases at V and 5 bases at J, leaving 9 bases unmatched. In germline, CDR1 is MDHEN, CDR2 SYDVKM.

The rearrangement joins TRBV5-1 to TRBJ1-1, with D tentatively TRBD1 (6 bases). The V and J ends lost 7 bases and 0 bases respectively, with 10 bases between them. The germline gives CDR1 SGHRS, CDR2 YFSETQ. The CDR3 totals 13 residues. CDR3 protein: CASGGQLNTEAFF. In nucleotides, the CDR3 is TGCGCCAGCGGCGGACAGCTGAACACTGAAGCTTTCTTT.

This clone was counted a few times. The J gene is TRBJ2-1, the V gene TRBV18, with D perhaps matching TRBD2 (5 bases). Germline V gene lookup returns CDR1 KGHSH and CDR2 LQKENI. The CDR3 consists of 20 residues. V was trimmed by 2 bases and J by 1 base, leaving 24 bases between them. The CDR3 region has the DNA TGTGCCAGCTCACCATTGGACTCCCGGGGTAGCCGGAGGTCCTACAATGAGCAGTTCTTC. It yields the protein CASSPLDSRGSRRSYNEQFF.

The chain couples TRBV7-2 to TRBJ1-2; TRBD1 is a possible D gene (5 bases). Deletions cut 4 bases from V and 1 base from J, with 10 bases between. Germline V gene sequence: CDR1 SGHTA, CDR2 FQGNSA. CDR3 size: 14 residues. This CDR3 reads CASSYRQNNYGYTF. The CDR3 coding sequence is TGTGCCAGCAGCTATAGACAGAATAACTATGGCTACACCTTC.